The sequence of this T cell receptor (beta chain) was determined in a study of blood T cell repertoires in COVID-19 (dated by TCRdb to about 2020). Regarding the study in general: Samples covering the acute and convalescent phases of COVID-19 were provided by collaborators in the United States, Italy and Spain. The prospective study material was composed of cDNA or gDNA derived from T cells, B-cell-depleted T cells, or PBMCs. Deeply sampled blood TCRbeta repertoires from subjects exposed to, actively infected with, or recovered from COVID-19 were included in the dataset. The repertoires were released in a freely available public database meant as a resource for research on the immune response to SARS-CoV-2. The samples were drawn from the first 160 participants of the ongoing ImmuneRACE study and from about 1,200 subjects provided by 6 global collaborators. Nearly every sample came with metadata listing a de-identified subject ID, COVID-19 status, age in years and sex. Where HLA class I and class II types were available, the types were taken from metadata supplied by the sample provider, not from assay-based typing. The paper's findings and limits, for the study overall: The quantity of clinical and demographic metadata differed by source and by participant and was supplied without curation.

The immunoSEQ Assay, a bias-controlled multiplex PCR, was used to amplify TCRbeta CDR3 regions from genomic DNA. Per the authors' processing: Nucleated cell counts per sample were estimated from amplification of reference gene primers within the assay. Sequence reads were collapsed and filtered to measure the absolute abundance of every unique TCRbeta CDR3 rearrangement. For each sample, productive Simpson clonality was calculated by taking the square root of Simpson's diversity index across productive rearrangements. TCRdb holds this immuneACCESS table with in-frame rearrangements only. Some clones are missing; in checked studies, unresolved V genes explain under half, and the rest has no known cause. V and J calls and clone size follow that table, whereas D and trimming were derived from the DNA. Counted in this sample were 150,000 to 200,000 clones; roughly 90% of them appeared once. The ten largest clones add up to approximately 3% of the sample.

Whole blood was collected in K2EDTA tubes by collaborating institutions according to the institutions' own protocols. For TCRbeta analysis, collaborators shipped samples as frozen whole blood, isolated PBMCs, or DNA extracted from either of those sample types. Concerning this clone itself: Which antigen it targets is not known. Base qualities are missing; no much larger clone stands one base away.

V and J are truncated by 0 bases and 10 bases respectively, leaving an intervening sequence of 22 bases. The CDR3 runs 16 amino acids, cysteine and phenylalanine included. The kept DNA is CDR3 alone, 48 bases in frame from the first base. CDR1 and CDR2 (SGDLS, YYNGEE) derive from the germline V gene. The TCR was taken from a man in his sixties with acute or convalescent COVID-19. The chain uses TRBV9 and TRBJ1-1, with a tentative D gene TRBD1 over 5 matching bases. Sequences were obtained from peripheral blood. The sequenced DNA is TGTGCCAGCAGCGTAGCACCCGGCCAGGGCGGTGGCGTAGCTTTCTTT. Translation gives CASSVAPGQGGGVAFF.